One T cell receptor beta chain is described in this entry. This record belongs to a study of control samples from healthy donors and cancer patients. The data were produced by immunoSEQ multiplex PCR, yet TCRdb's version contains in-frame clones alone and is incomplete. Of more than 100,000 clones in the sample, 91% were seen once. Trimming at V came to 2 bases and at J to 2 bases, leaving 2 bases not matched to a gene. The germline V gene encodes CDR1 MDHEN and CDR2 SYDVKM. The CDR3 sequence is 14 residues long. The receptor was isolated from a woman under 30 in good health. The rearrangement uses TRBV28 and TRBJ1-2, with 7 bases lining up with TRBD1. Sequencing was carried out using blood. CDR3 sequence (DNA): TGTGCCAGCAGTTTACAACAGGGGAACTATGGCTACACCTTC. Protein sequence: CASSLQQGNYGYTF.